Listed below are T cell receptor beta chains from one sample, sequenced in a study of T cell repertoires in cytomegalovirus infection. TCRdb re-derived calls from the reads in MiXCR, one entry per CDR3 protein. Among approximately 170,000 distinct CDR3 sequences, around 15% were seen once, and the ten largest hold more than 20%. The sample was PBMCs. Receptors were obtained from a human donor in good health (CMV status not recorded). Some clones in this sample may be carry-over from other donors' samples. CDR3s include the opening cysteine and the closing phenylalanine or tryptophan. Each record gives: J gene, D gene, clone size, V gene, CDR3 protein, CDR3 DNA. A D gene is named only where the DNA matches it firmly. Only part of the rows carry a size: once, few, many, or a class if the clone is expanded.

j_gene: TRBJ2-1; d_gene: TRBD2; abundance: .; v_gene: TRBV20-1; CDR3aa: CSANPLPLAGGPPSYNEQFF; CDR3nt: TGCAGTGCCAACCCCCTCCCTTTAGCGGGAGGCCCCCCCTCCTACAATGAGCAGTTCTTC
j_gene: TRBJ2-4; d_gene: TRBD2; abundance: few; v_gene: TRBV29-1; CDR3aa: CSVPGTSGRAVAKNIQYF; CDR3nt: TGCAGCGTACCAGGGACTAGCGGGAGGGCCGTGGCCAAAAACATTCAGTACTTC
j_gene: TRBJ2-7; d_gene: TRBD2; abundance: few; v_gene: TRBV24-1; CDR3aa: CATSDSTSGFGDEQYF; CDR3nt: TGTGCCACCAGTGACTCGACTAGCGGATTCGGAGACGAGCAGTACTTC
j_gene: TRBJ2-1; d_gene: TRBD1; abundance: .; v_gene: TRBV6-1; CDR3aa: CASSELSGQGRYDEQFF; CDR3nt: TGTGCCAGCAGTGAACTCTCCGGACAGGGAAGGTACGATGAGCAGTTCTTC
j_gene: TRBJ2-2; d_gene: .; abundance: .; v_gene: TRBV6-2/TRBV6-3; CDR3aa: CASRLGGIGELFF; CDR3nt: TGTGCCAGCAGGCTTGGAGGTATCGGGGAGCTGTTTTTT
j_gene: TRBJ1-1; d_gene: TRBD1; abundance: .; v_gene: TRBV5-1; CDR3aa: CASSLDGTGFSSIGTEAFF; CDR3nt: TGCGCCAGCAGCTTGGACGGGACAGGGTTCTCGTCAATAGGCACTGAAGCTTTCTTT
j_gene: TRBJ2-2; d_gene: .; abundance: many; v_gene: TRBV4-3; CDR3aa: CASSRWGANTGELFF; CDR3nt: TGCGCCAGCAGTCGATGGGGCGCGAACACCGGGGAGCTGTTTTTT
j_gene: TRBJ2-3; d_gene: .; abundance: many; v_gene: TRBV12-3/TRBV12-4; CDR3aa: CASTTTGKGGDTQYF; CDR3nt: TGTGCCAGCACCACGACCGGGAAAGGGGGAGATACGCAGTATTTT
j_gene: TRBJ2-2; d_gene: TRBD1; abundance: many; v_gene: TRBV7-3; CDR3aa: CASSPDRDTGELFF; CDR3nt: TGTGCCAGCAGCCCGGACAGGGATACCGGGGAGCTGTTTTTT
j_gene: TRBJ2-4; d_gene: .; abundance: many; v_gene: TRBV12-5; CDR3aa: CAGPLGEAKNIQYF; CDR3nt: TGTGCTGGCCCACTAGGCGAAGCCAAAAACATTCAGTACTTC
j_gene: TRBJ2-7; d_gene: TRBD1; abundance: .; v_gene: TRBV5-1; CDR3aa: CASSVGQGRLLYEQYF; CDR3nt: TGCGCCAGCAGCGTCGGACAGGGTAGACTTCTCTACGAGCAGTACTTC
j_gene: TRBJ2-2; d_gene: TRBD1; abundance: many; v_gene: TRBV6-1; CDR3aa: CASRGQGWTGELFF; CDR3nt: TGTGCCAGCAGAGGACAGGGATGGACCGGGGAGCTGTTTTTT
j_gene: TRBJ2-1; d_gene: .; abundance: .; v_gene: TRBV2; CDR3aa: CATCDGEYNEQFF; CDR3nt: TGTGCCACCTGTGACGGGGAGTACAATGAGCAGTTCTTC
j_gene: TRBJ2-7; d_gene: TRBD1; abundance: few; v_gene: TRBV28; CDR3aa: CASLSPTGVEQYF; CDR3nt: TGTGCCAGCCTGTCACCAACAGGGGTCGAGCAGTACTTC
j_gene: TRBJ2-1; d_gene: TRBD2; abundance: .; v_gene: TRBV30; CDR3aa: CAWSPSGRAWNEQFF; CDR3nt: TGTGCCTGGAGCCCAAGCGGGAGGGCGTGGAATGAGCAGTTCTTC
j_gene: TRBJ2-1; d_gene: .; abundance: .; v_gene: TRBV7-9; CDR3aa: CASSLGDSQNEQFF; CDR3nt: TGTGCCAGCAGCTTAGGGGACTCCCAAAATGAGCAGTTCTTC
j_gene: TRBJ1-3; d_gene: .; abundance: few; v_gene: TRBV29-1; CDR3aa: CSASPGPLSGNTIYF; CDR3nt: TGCAGCGCTTCCCCGGGACCTCTCTCTGGAAACACCATATATTTT
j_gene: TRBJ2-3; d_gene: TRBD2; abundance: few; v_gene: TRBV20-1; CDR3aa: CSATTSGPTDTQYF; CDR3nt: TGCAGTGCTACGACTAGCGGGCCCACAGATACGCAGTATTTT
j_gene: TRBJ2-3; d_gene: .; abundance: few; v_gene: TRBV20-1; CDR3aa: CSALLLRTDTQYF; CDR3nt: TGCAGTGCTTTACTTCTCCGCACAGATACGCAGTATTTT
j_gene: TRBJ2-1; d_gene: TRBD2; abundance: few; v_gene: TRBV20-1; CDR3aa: CSASFLRLAGLRSYNEQFF; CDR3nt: TGCAGTGCTAGTTTCCTTAGGCTAGCGGGGTTAAGGTCCTACAATGAGCAGTTCTTC
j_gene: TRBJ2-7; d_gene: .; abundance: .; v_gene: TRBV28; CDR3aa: CASSSPGTGSSYEQYF; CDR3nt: TGTGCCAGCAGTTCACCCGGGACTGGGAGCTCCTACGAGCAGTACTTC
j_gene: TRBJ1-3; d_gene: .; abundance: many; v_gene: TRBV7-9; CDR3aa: CASSSYDSSGNTIYF; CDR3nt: TGTGCCAGCAGCTCGTACGACAGCTCTGGAAACACCATATATTTT
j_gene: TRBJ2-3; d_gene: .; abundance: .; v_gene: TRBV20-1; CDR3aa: CSASPLNREISTDTQYF; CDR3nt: TGCAGTGCTAGCCCTTTAAACAGAGAAATAAGCACAGATACGCAGTATTTT
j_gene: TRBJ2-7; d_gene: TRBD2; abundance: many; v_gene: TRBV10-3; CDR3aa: CAIGNSGSAGEQYF; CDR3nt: TGTGCCATCGGAAATAGCGGGAGTGCGGGGGAGCAGTACTTC
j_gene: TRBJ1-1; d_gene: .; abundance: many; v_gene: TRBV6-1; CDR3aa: CASSEQGITEAFF; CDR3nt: TGTGCCAGCAGTGAACAGGGCATCACTGAAGCTTTCTTT
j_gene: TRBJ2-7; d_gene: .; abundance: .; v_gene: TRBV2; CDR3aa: CASSGSGAYEQYF; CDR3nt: TGTGCCAGCAGTGGTTCAGGGGCCTACGAGCAGTACTTC
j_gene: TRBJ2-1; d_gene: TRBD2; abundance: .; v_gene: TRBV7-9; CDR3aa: CASSLASSGGLNEQFF; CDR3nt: TGTGCCAGCAGCTTAGCGTCTAGCGGGGGGCTGAATGAGCAGTTCTTC
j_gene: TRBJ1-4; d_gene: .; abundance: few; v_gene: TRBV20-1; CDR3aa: CSALDGQPTEKLFF; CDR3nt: TGCAGTGCTCTAGACGGCCAACCTACCGAAAAACTGTTTTTT
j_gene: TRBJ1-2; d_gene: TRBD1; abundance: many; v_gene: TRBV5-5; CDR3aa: CASSPGTGWNYGYTF; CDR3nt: TGTGCCAGCAGCCCCGGGACAGGGTGGAACTATGGCTACACCTTC
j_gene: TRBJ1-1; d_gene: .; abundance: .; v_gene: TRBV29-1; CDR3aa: CSARQLNTEAFF; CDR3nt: TGCAGCGCACGACAGTTGAACACTGAAGCTTTCTTT
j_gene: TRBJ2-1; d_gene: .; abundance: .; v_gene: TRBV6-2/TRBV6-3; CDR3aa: CASSYRDHNEQFF; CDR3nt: TGTGCCAGCAGTTACCGGGATCACAATGAGCAGTTCTTC
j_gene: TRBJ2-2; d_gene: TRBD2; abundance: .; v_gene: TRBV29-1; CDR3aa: CSVGGGLAGLNTGELFF; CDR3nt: TGCAGCGTTGGGGGGGGGCTAGCGGGACTGAACACCGGGGAGCTGTTTTTT
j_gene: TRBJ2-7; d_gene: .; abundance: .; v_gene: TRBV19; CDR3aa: CASSSAGQNPYEQYF; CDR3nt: TGTGCCAGTAGTTCAGCCGGACAGAATCCCTACGAGCAGTACTTC
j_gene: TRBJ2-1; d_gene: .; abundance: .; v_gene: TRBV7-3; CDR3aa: CASSPAGTHEQFF; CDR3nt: TGTGCCAGCAGCCCGGCGGGGACGCATGAGCAGTTCTTC
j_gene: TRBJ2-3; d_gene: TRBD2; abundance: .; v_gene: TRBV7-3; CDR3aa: CASSPRGRAGARTDTQYF; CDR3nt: TGTGCCAGCAGCCCGAGAGGTCGAGCGGGAGCGAGAACAGATACGCAGTATTTT